The source of this TCR beta chain is a study of blood T cells in healthy people across ages. Notes on this clonotype: The antigen remains unidentified.

CDR1 and CDR2 from the germline V gene are MNHEY and SVGEGT. There are 16 residues in the CDR3. Study-level findings and limits: Age showed a roughly linear inverse relationship with TCR beta diversity per million T cells.

Primers used in a second PCR of about 6 to 11 cycles were a sample-barcoded 5' primer and a J-beta primer mix. TCRdb re-called the 5' RACE reads through MiXCR, storing one row per CDR3 protein. The profile shows around 780,000 distinct CDR3 sequences, roughly 50% of them singletons. Sequenced sample: blood. The chain uses TRBV6-2 or TRBV6-3 and TRBJ2-4; 11 bases match TRBD2. The J call could be wrong; TRBJ2-7 is a better fit for the DNA end. The sequence was obtained from a man between 40 and 49 years old in good health. CDR3 residues: CASSYTAGLADYEQYF. CDR3 sequence (DNA): TGTGCCAGCAGTTACACTGCGGGACTAGCGGACTACGAGCAGTACTTC.